A selection of T cell receptor beta chains follows, all from one sample in a study of identical twins. TCRdb re-called the 5' RACE reads through MiXCR, storing one row per CDR3 protein. Of 1.5 million or so distinct CDR3 sequences in the sample, under 35% were seen once. Specimen: cord blood. Receptor source: a newborn girl in good health. Each CDR3 is given with its conserved first and last residue.

V gene	J gene	CDR3 protein
TRBV5-1	TRBJ2-1	CASSLELAGGDEQFF
TRBV19	TRBJ1-6	CASSVQGSSYNSPLHF
TRBV5-6	TRBJ2-7	CASSLRLRGSYEQYF
TRBV29-1	TRBJ2-5	CSVEAVQETQYF
TRBV3-1	TRBJ2-1	CASSQGGHSYNEQFF
TRBV4-1	-	CASSQPITRRVYNEQYF
TRBV4-1	TRBJ1-5	CASSQVMIRGGNQPQHF
TRBV27	TRBJ1-5	CASRGRGGSNQPQHF
TRBV4-1	TRBJ2-3	CASSQLHFTGTSFTDTQYF
TRBV19	TRBJ2-3	CASSITHEDTQYF
TRBV5-1	TRBJ2-2	CASSLSWGNTGELFF
TRBV2	TRBJ2-5	CASELGNEQYF
TRBV13	TRBJ2-3	CASSPGPRVDTQYF
TRBV3-1	TRBJ2-1	CASSQDRLAGGPRYNEQFF
TRBV10-3	TRBJ2-7	CAIRTGLAGVVGNEQYF
TRBV20-1	TRBJ2-5	CSAPSPEETQYF
TRBV7-8	TRBJ2-7	CASSFRLAGGPSYEQYF
TRBV3-1	TRBJ2-5	CASSQAWGAAQETQYF
TRBV20-1	-	CSARDTGSVRTYEQYF
TRBV24-1	TRBJ2-1	CATSGLPGTSGKNNEQFF
TRBV6-5	TRBJ1-1	CAGSYGGGYMNTEAFF
TRBV5-1	TRBJ2-7	CASRAWTMTYEQYF
TRBV24-1	TRBJ1-5	CATNGQGFDQPQHF
TRBV20-1	TRBJ1-6	CSARQRYSPLHF
TRBV10-3	TRBJ2-3	CAISGGKRGDTQYF
TRBV27	TRBJ2-7	CASRLGRTSPTEQYF
TRBV14	TRBJ2-1	CASSQGPGTPYNEQFF